The 15 T cell receptor beta chains below were found in one sample sequenced in a study of graft-versus-host responses after intestinal transplantation. No antigen has been assigned to these receptors. Clones were sequenced by immunoSEQ multiplex PCR, and TCRdb holds only the in-frame ones, with some missing. This sample has about 90,000 clones, with 80% to 95% found just once. Specimen: unstimulated CD4+ T cells sorted from spleen or lymph node cells, collected before intestinal transplant. Receptors were obtained from a human donor who received an intestinal transplant.

The gene calls are TRBV30 and TRBJ2-6; D gene uncertain. V dropped 4 bases and J dropped 0 bases, with 10 bases sitting between them. The CDR3 is 15 amino acids. Per germline, CDR1 GTSNPN and CDR2 SVGIG (reference sequence). The CDR3 here is CAWTVASSGANVLTF. The CDR3 DNA is TGTGCCTGGACGGTGGCAAGCTCTGGGGCCAACGTCCTGACTTTC.

This clone was counted between two and nine times. The V gene is TRBV6-1, the J gene TRBJ2-6; possible D gene TRBD1, 6 bases. V lost 6 bases, J lost 4 bases, and 10 bases lay in between. The CDR3 has 14 amino acids. In germline, CDR1 is MNHNS, CDR2 SASEGT. The DNA of the CDR3 is TGTGCCAGCAGGGGGGCAACAGGGGCCAACGTCCTGACTTTC. Protein: CASRGATGANVLTF.

The chain combines TRBV6-6 with TRBJ1-2, with 9 bases lining up with TRBD1. Germline loops: CDR1 MNHNY, CDR2 SVGAGI (reference sequence). This CDR3 spans 13 amino acids. The V and J ends lost 4 bases and 8 bases, in that order; junction bases with no gene match: 5. CDR3 coding DNA: TGTGCCAGCAGTTTACAGGGGGCGCGGGGCTACACCTTC. This gives the protein CASSLQGARGYTF.

There are a few counts of this clone. The V gene is TRBV7-9, the J gene TRBJ2-7, with 8 bases matching TRBD1. The CDR3 length is 15 residues. Germline trimming cut 3 bases from V and 0 bases from J; bases unmatched to any gene: 4. Germline CDR1 is SEHNR and CDR2 is FQNEAQ (reference sequence). In DNA form, the CDR3 reads TGTGCCAGCAGCTTTCGACAGGGGAGCTCCTACGAGCAGTACTTC. It yields the protein CASSFRQGSSYEQYF.

V usage is TRBV7-2 and J usage is TRBJ1-6; 8 bases fit TRBD1. This CDR3 comprises 15 residues. Germline V lookup: CDR1 SGHTA, CDR2 FQGNSA. V lost 1 base to trimming and J lost 9 bases; unmatched junction nucleotides: 5. The CDR3 spells CASSLGARGRSPLHF. The CDR3 DNA reads as TGTGCCAGCAGCTTAGGTGCCAGGGGGCGTTCACCCCTCCACTTT.

The chain uses TRBV28 and TRBJ1-3; 9 bases map to TRBD1. Germline trimming cut 7 bases from V and 0 bases from J; bases unmatched to any gene: 4. CDR1 and CDR2 from the germline V gene are MDHEN and SYDVKM. There are 15 residues in the CDR3. The CDR3 DNA sequence: TGTGCCAGCATCGGGACAGGGAGCTCTGGAAACACCATATATTTT. Translated, it gives CASIGTGSSGNTIYF. Complete variable domain (other parts from reference TRBV28 and TRBJ1-3): DVKVTQSSRYLVKRTGEKVFLECVQDMDHENMFWYRQDPGLGLRLIYFSYDVKMKEKGDIPEGYSVSREKKERFSLILESASTNQTSMYLCASIGTGSSGNTIYFGEGSWLTVV.

The chain has TRBV27 and TRBJ1-2, with 9 bases matching TRBD1. V was clipped by 2 bases and J by 0 bases; unmatched bases: 1. The CDR3 sequence is 15 residues long. Germline V gene data show CDR1 as MNHEY and CDR2 as SMNVEV (reference sequence). Here the CDR3 reads CASSLGQGTNYGYTF. DNA of the CDR3: TGTGCCAGCAGTTTAGGACAGGGGACTAACTATGGCTACACCTTC.

The chain joins TRBV6-5 to TRBJ2-3; 9 bases are shared with TRBD2. CDR3 length: 15 amino acids. Per the germline V gene, CDR1 is MNHEY and CDR2 is SVGAGI. Trimming at V came to 6 bases and at J to 2 bases, leaving 6 bases not matched to a gene. The CDR3 here is CASRGGRAFTDTQYF. The CDR3 nucleotides read TGTGCCAGCAGGGGCGGGAGGGCCTTCACAGATACGCAGTATTTT.

The chain links TRBV18 to TRBJ2-2; 15 bases line up with TRBD2. V was clipped by 4 bases and J by 3 bases; unmatched bases: 9. This CDR3 comprises 19 residues. Looked up from germline, CDR1 is KGHSH and CDR2 is LQKENI. As DNA, the CDR3 is TGTGCCAGCTCACAACCCGGACTAGCGGGAGGGAGATACACCGGGGAGCTGTTTTTT. Amino acid sequence: CASSQPGLAGGRYTGELFF.

The chain joins TRBV30 to TRBJ1-5; D is unresolved. Germline lookup yields CDR1 GTSNPN and CDR2 SVGIG (reference sequence). The CDR3 sequence is 12 residues long. The V end lost 0 bases, the J end lost 9 bases, and 9 bases lay between the germline ends. CDR3 nucleotides: TGTGCCTGGAGTGTAAGGTCAGGGCCCCAGCATTTT. Translation: CAWSVRSGPQHF. The full variable domain, completed using reference TRBV30 and TRBJ1-5, is SQTIHQWPATLVQPVGSPLSLECTVEGTSNPNLYWYRQAAGRGLQLLFYSVGIGQISSEVPQNLSASRPQDRQFILSSKKLLLSDSGFYLCAWSVRSGPQHFGDGTRLSIL.

This clone was picked up one time. The CDR3 bases are TGTGCCACCAATAGCGGGAGGGGATCCTACGAGCAGTACTTC. Amino acids: CATNSGRGSYEQYF. The gene calls are TRBV28 and TRBJ2-7; TRBD2 agrees at 11 bases. The CDR3 loop spans 14 amino acids. Germline CDR1 MDHEN, CDR2 SYDVKM. V gave up 10 bases and J gave up 1 base; unmatched junction bases: 6.

The CDR3 sequence is CASSDDAGGGNEQFF. The CDR3 coding sequence is TGTGCCAGCAGTGACGATGCGGGAGGCGGGAATGAGCAGTTCTTC. The chain carries TRBV6-4 and TRBJ2-1, with 8 bases fitting TRBD2. The germline CDR1 and CDR2 sequences are MRHNA and SNTAGT. The ends lost 2 bases at V and 7 bases at J; junction bases unmatched: 7. This CDR3 has 15 amino acids.

The chain recombines TRBV6-1 with TRBJ1-5; D might be TRBD1 (6 bases). With 4 bases removed from V and 0 bases from J, the gap between germline ends came to 10 bases. The CDR3 has 15 amino acids. The germline V gene has CDR1 MNHNS and CDR2 SASEGT. For the CDR3, the DNA is TGTGCCAGCAGTGCCGGGGACACTAGCAATCAGCCCCAGCATTTT. Translating it yields CASSAGDTSNQPQHF.

For this clone: Other nucleotide sequences from this sample produce the same CDR3. The V call is TRBV5-1, the J call TRBJ2-1, with 7 bases that match TRBD2. V shed 0 bases and J 2 bases; nucleotides not matched to a gene: 11. The germline V gene encodes CDR1 SGHRS and CDR2 YFSETQ. CDR3 length: 18 amino acids. CDR3 DNA: TGCGCCAGCAGCTTGGTTAGGAGAGGAGCGGGACCCTACAATGAGCAGTTCTTC. Translated: CASSLVRRGAGPYNEQFF.

This chain connects TRBV28 to TRBJ2-7; 8 bases agree with TRBD2. Germline-derived CDR1 and CDR2 are MDHEN and SYDVKM. With V trimmed by 4 bases and J by 3 bases, 8 bases remained unmatched. The length of the CDR3 is 15 residues. CDR3 coding DNA: TGTGCCAGCAGTTCTATGGTCAGCGGGAGCTACGAGCAGTACTTC. Residues: CASSSMVSGSYEQYF.